The 10 T cell receptor beta chains reported below all come from one sample, sequenced in a study of early T cells in non-severe SARS-CoV-2 infection (dated by TCRdb to the early 2020s). Library construction relied on 5' RACE. The data were produced on a NextSeq 500. Through fastp at Q25 and MiXCR, TCRdb rebuilt clones from the public reads, retaining in-frame beta chains. Every CDR3 protein is listed once, alongside the most common genes and DNA of its rows. This sample gives about 89,000 distinct CDR3 sequences in total; roughly 14% of them show up just once. Clones ranked in the top ten supply 0.5% to 0.75% of the sample. The specimen was whole blood. All receptors derive from an adult who was a healthcare worker with PCR-confirmed SARS-CoV-2 infection or an uninfected control (not recorded which).

In this sample, this clonotype turned up many times. The chain employs TRBV7-2 and TRBJ2-3, with D uncertain. Germline V gene sequence: CDR1 SGHTA, CDR2 FQGNSA. V was pared by 4 bases and J by 10 bases, with 12 bases between. The length of the CDR3 is 12 residues. The CDR3: CASSSAFHAQYF. As DNA, the CDR3 is TGTGCCAGCAGCTCGGCATTCCACGCGCAGTATTTT.

The chain combines TRBV28 with TRBJ2-1; 10 bases are shared with TRBD1. Germline trimming cut 4 bases from V and 0 bases from J; bases unmatched to any gene: 18. Germline values: CDR1 MDHEN, CDR2 SYDVKM. This CDR3 is built from 21 residues. CDR3 bases: TGTGCCAGCAGTTCGGGTCGGCCGGGACAGGGGTCCTTGAGCTCCTACAATGAGCAGTTCTTC. As protein: CASSSGRPGQGSLSSYNEQFF.

The V call is TRBV29-1, the J call TRBJ1-6; TRBD1 aligns across 11 bases. The CDR3 consists of 14 residues. Trimming at V came to 7 bases and at J to 5 bases, leaving 4 bases not matched to a gene. Germline CDR1 and CDR2: SQVTM and ANQGSEA. CDR3 sequence: CSARTGGDNSPLHF. DNA of the CDR3: TGCAGCGCCCGGACAGGGGGCGATAATTCACCCCTCCACTTT.

This clonotype occurred many times. J is TRBJ2-1 and V is TRBV6-2 or TRBV6-3; maybe TRBD2 (7 bases). Looked up from germline, CDR1 is MNHEY and CDR2 is SVGEGT. The V end was cut by 6 bases, the J end by 5 bases, with 14 bases between. The CDR3 sequence is 14 residues long. CDR3 bases: TGTGCCAGCAGCGCGAGGGGGGGGAACAATGAGCAGTTCTTC. Its protein is CASSARGGNNEQFF.

This clonotype appeared a few times. The chain has TRBV5-1 and TRBJ2-7, with D hard to call. This CDR3 is 13 amino acids long. Trimming cost V 4 bases and J 2 bases, with 10 bases left between them. Germline V gives CDR1 SGHRS, CDR2 YFSETQ. CDR3 nucleotides: TGCGCCAGCAGCCTGGACCGTACCTACGAGCAGTACGTC. It is translated as CASSLDRTYEQYV.

The sample holds many counts of this clonotype. The genes are TRBV20-1 and TRBJ2-5; 11 nucleotides agree with TRBD2. Germline V gene data show CDR1 as DFQATT and CDR2 as SNEGSKA (reference sequence). Trimming removed 5 bases from V and 9 bases from J; junction bases left unmatched: 14. This CDR3 is 15 amino acids long. The CDR3 DNA reads TGCAGTGCTCACCCCGGGACTAGCGGCACGGGGGCCCAGTACTTC. The encoded protein is CSAHPGTSGTGAQYF.

This clonotype showed up just a few times. V gene TRBV2 combines with J gene TRBJ2-5, with a tentative D call TRBD1 (6 bases). The CDR3 is 14 amino acids. The germline V gene encodes CDR1 SNHLY and CDR2 FYNNEI. The V end was cut by 3 bases, the J end by 4 bases, with 12 bases between. CDR3: CASSENRAGETQYF. The CDR3 DNA follows: TGTGCCAGCAGTGAGAACAGGGCGGGAGAGACCCAGTACTTC.

This chain's CDR3 is CSVVTGTGGNEKLFF. The CDR3, as DNA: TGCAGCGTTGTCACTGGGACAGGGGGCAATGAAAAACTGTTTTTT. V gene TRBV29-1 combines with J gene TRBJ1-4; 12 positions match TRBD1. The CDR3 sequence is 15 residues long. Germline V gene data show CDR1 as SQVTM and CDR2 as ANQGSEA. The V segment lost 4 bases and the J segment 5 bases; nucleotides outside the gene matches: 5.

The CDR3 spells CATSGDPRAEQYV. The CDR3 coding sequence is TGTGCCACCAGCGGAGACCCGAGGGCCGAGCAGTACGTC. The rearrangement uses TRBV15 and TRBJ2-7; TRBD2 is a possible D gene (5 bases). CDR1 is LNHNV, CDR2 YYDKDF, per germline (reference sequence). CDR3 size: 13 residues.

In its sample, this clonotype was seen many times. The chain links TRBV30 to TRBJ1-3; possible D gene TRBD1, 5 bases. Germline V gene data show CDR1 as GTSNPN and CDR2 as SVGIG (reference sequence). V gave up 2 bases and J gave up 2 bases, with 10 bases separating them. This CDR3 contains 14 residues. The CDR3 spells CAWSSGQTGNTIYF. The CDR3 DNA reads as TGTGCCTGGAGTTCGGGGCAGACTGGAAACACCATATATTTT.